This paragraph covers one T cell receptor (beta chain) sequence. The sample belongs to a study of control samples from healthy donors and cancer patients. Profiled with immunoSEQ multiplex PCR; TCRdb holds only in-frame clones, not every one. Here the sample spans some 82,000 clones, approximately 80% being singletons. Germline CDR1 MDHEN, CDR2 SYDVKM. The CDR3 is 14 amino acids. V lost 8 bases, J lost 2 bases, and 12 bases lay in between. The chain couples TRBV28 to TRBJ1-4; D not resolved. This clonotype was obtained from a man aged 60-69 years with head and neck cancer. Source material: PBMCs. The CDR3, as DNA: TGTGCCAGCCAGCCGGGCGGCACTAATGAAAAACTGTTTTTT. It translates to CASQPGGTNEKLFF.